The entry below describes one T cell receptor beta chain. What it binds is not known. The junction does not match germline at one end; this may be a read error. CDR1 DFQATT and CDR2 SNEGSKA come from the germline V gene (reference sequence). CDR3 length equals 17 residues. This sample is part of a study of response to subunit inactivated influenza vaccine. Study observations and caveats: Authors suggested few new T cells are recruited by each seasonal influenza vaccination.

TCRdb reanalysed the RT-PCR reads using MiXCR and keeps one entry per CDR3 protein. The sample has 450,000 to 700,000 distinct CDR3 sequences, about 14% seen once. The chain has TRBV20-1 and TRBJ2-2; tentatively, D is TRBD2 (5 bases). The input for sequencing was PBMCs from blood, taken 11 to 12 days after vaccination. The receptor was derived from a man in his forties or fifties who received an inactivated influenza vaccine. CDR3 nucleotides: TGCTGTGCTAGAGATCCTTCGCGGGTTGGTCGTGCCGGGGAGCTGTTTTTT. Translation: CCARDPSRVGRAGELFF.